The source of this T cell receptor (beta chain) is a study of cytomegalovirus exposure and HLA in healthy donors. Study-level findings and limits: Listed as cytomegalovirus-associated were about 160 TCR beta chains.

With 6 bases removed from V and 1 base from J, the gap between germline ends came to 13 bases. CDR1 and CDR2 from the germline V gene are MDHEN and SYDVKM. The CDR3 is 15 residues long. Sequenced by immunoSEQ multiplex PCR; TCRdb stores in-frame clones only, minus some. The table records about 74,000 clones, 94% of them present only once. As concerns this clone: Its specificity is not known.

The chain has TRBV28 and TRBJ2-1; tentative D call: TRBD1 (7 bases). Sequenced sample: PBMCs. The source of this sequence is a man aged 18 to 30 in good health and CMV-seropositive. CDR3 bases: TGTGCCAGCAGAAGACAGGGAGGATCCTACAATGAGCAGTTCTTC. It codes for CASRRQGGSYNEQFF.